The T cell receptor (beta chain) under discussion was sequenced for a study of OX40 agonist ivuxolimab in advanced cancers. Broadly, across the study: The costimulatory receptor OX40 (CD134) was targeted by ivuxolimab, a fully human IgG2 agonistic monoclonal antibody. Intravenous ivuxolimab was administered to patients every 2 weeks at six dose levels: 0.01, 0.1, 0.3, 1.5, 3 and 10 mg/kg. Of the 50 to 55 dose-escalation patients, hepatocellular carcinoma was present in 19, melanoma in approximately 15, renal cell carcinoma in 9 and head and neck cancer in 9. In the dose-escalation cohort, roughly 80% of patients were male, and the mean age was approximately 60 years, with a range of roughly 20 to 80. Prior anti-PD-1, anti-PD-L1 or anti-CTLA-4 therapy was permitted, and checkpoint inhibitors had been received by less than 45% of dose-escalation patients. Three dose-escalation patients achieved partial responses, one with hepatocellular carcinoma and two with cutaneous melanoma. Peripheral TCRbeta sequencing aimed to test whether ivuxolimab altered TCR sequence diversity and caused clonal T-cell expansion. The paper describes the monotherapy dose-escalation part (N ≈ 51 patients) of the phase I trial of ivuxolimab. Results the study describes overall, beyond this receptor: Low levels of normalized T-cell clonal expansion were also seen in some nonresponding patients. The antigen specificity of the peripheral T cells that underwent clonal expansion was not determined. On average, CD8+ T cells showed more expanded clones than CD4+ T cells after ivuxolimab. Clonal expansion of both CD4+ and CD8+ blood T cells was observed from baseline to week 6 at doses 0.1 to 3.0 mg/kg. In the 0.1-3.0 mg/kg groups, partial responders were among the patients with the lowest normalized peripheral clonal expansion, particularly in CD8+ T cells.

Via the germline V gene, CDR1 is MNHNS and CDR2 SASEGT. Clipping removes 7 bases from V and 3 bases from J, with 6 as the unmatched junction base count. From cysteine to phenylalanine, the CDR3 is 15 amino acids long. Only the CDR3 DNA is retained, 45 bases long and in frame from the first base. Genomic DNA was extracted from sorted cells for sequencing of the TCRbeta CDR3 region. The immunoSEQ Assay was used to sequence the TCRbeta CDR3 regions. In TCRdb, the immuneACCESS table is reduced to in-frame sequences with V and J assigned. These tables do not hold every clone; where another copy was compared, an unresolved V gene accounts for under half, and the others remain unexplained. Across this sample there are tens of thousands of clones, with 80% to 85% seen only once. The leading ten clones occupy about 0.72% of the sample. Patients with a history of autoimmune disease or receiving systemic immunosuppression were excluded from the trial. Peripheral blood for TCR sequencing was collected from all dose cohorts at baseline, on cycle 4 day 1, and on cycle 7 day 1. The samples were taken from a phase I, first-in-human, multicenter, open-label dose-escalation trial of ivuxolimab. Adults with locally advanced or metastatic melanoma, renal cell carcinoma, hepatocellular carcinoma or head and neck squamous cell carcinoma were enrolled in the trial. Before TCR sequencing, CD4+ and CD8+ T cells were separately sorted from peripheral blood.

For this clone: Its recognized antigen is unknown. The record has no base qualities; no much larger clone is one base away.

The chain uses TRBV6-1 and TRBJ2-1, and 10 junction bases match TRBD2. This clonotype was obtained from an adult with an advanced solid tumor such as melanoma, head and neck, liver or kidney cancer. The input for sequencing was CD4+ or CD8+ T cells sorted from blood, taken in a trial of the OX40 agonist ivuxolimab. The CDR3 has the sequence CASNMLAGVYNEQFF. The sequence in DNA is TGTGCCAGCAATATGCTAGCGGGGGTCTACAATGAGCAGTTCTTC.